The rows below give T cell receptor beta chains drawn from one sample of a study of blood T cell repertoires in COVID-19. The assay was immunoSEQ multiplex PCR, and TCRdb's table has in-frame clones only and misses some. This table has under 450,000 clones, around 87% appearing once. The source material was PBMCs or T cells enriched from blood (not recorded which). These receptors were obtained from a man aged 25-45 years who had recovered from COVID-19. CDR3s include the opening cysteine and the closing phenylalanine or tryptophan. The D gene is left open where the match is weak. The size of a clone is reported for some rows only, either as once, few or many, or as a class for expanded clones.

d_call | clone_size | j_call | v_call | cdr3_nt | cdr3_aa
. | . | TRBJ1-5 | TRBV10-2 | TGCGCCAGCAGTTTGACAGGCTCCAATCAGCCCCAGCATTTT | CASSLTGSNQPQHF
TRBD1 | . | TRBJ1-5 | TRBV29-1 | TGCAGCGTGCTCATGACAGGGGACGACCAGCCCCAGCATTTT | CSVLMTGDDQPQHF
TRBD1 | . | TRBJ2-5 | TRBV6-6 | TGTGCCAGCAGTCGGACAGGCCTACAAGAGACCCAGTACTTC | CASSRTGLQETQYF
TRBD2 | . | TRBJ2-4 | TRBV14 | TGTGCCAGCAGCCAAGCAGCGGGGGGCCCCAAAAACATTCAGTACTTC | CASSQAAGGPKNIQYF
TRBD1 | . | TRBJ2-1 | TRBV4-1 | TGCGCCAGCAGCCAAGTTCCGGGACAGGGGGTTTTCGGTGAGCAGTTCTTC | CASSQVPGQGVFGEQFF
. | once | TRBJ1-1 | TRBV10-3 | TGTGCCATCAGTGCAGGGATGGATGGCACTGAAGCTTTCTTT | CAISAGMDGTEAFF
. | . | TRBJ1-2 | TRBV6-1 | TGTGCCAGCAGTGAACGGTCAATTTATGGCTACACCTTC | CASSERSIYGYTF
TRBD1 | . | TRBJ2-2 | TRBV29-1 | TGCAGCGTTCCCATTCCGGGACAGTCGAACACCGGGGAGCTGTTTTTT | CSVPIPGQSNTGELFF
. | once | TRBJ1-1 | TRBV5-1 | TGCGCCAGCACCCCGGTAGTGCAGGGTCCTAACACTGAAGCTTTCTTT | CASTPVVQGPNTEAFF
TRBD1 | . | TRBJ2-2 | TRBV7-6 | TGTGCCAGCAGCCTGGGACAGGGGAAGATCGGGGAGCTGTTTTTT | CASSLGQGKIGELFF
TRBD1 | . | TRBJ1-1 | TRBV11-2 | TGTGCCAGCAGCTTAGGGTGGGCAGGGGGCCGGGACCGGAACACTGAAGCTTTCTTT | CASSLGWAGGRDRNTEAFF
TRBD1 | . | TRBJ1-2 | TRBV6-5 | TGTGCCAGCAGTTTAGGGGACAGCAACTATGGCTACACCTTC | CASSLGDSNYGYTF
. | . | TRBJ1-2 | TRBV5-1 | TGCGCCAGCACCGTGGGGGCCGCGAGCGACTATGGCTACACCTTC | CASTVGAASDYGYTF
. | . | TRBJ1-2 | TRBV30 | TGTGCCTGGAGTGAAGGGCAGGGCTATGGCTACACCTTC | CAWSEGQGYGYTF
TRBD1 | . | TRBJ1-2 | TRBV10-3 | TGTGCCTCGGGACAGGGGGCTCTTGGCTACACCTTC | CASGQGALGYTF
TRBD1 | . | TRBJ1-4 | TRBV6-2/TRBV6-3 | TGTGCCAGCAGTCTTATGCCGGGACAGCCTGAAAAACTGTTTTTT | CASSLMPGQPEKLFF
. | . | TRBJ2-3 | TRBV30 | TGTGCCTGGAGTCCTGACTCGAGTCTGGTCTGGGATACGCAGTATTTT | CAWSPDSSLVWDTQYF
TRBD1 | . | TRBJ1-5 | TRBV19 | TGTGCCAGTAGCCCAGGGGACAGGGATTGGAATCAGCCCCAGCATTTT | CASSPGDRDWNQPQHF
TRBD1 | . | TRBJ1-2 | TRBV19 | TGTGCCAGTAGTATTGGGACAGGTTTCGACTACACCTTC | CASSIGTGFDYTF
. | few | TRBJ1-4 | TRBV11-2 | TGTGCCAGCAGCACCCCCAGGGGTGCTAATGAAAAACTGTTTTTT | CASSTPRGANEKLFF
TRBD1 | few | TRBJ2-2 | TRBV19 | TGTGCCAGTAATCCCGGGACAGGGAACACCGGGGAGCTGTTTTTT | CASNPGTGNTGELFF
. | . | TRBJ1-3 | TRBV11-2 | TGTGCCAGCAGCTTGACAGATCTTCCAAACACCATATATTTT | CASSLTDLPNTIYF
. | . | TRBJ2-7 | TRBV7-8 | TGTGCCAGCAGCCGTTCCGGGATCGAGCAGTACTTC | CASSRSGIEQYF
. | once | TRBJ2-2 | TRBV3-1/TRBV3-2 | TGTGCCAGCAGCCAGACAAGCACCGGGGAGCTGTTTTTT | CASSQTSTGELFF
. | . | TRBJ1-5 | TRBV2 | TGTGCCAGCAGTGCCCGAGACAGATACCAGCCCCAGCATTTT | CASSARDRYQPQHF
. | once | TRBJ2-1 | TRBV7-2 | TGTGCCAGCAGCTTAGGGGGAGATACCTATGAGCAGTTCTTC | CASSLGGDTYEQFF
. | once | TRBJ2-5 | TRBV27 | TGTGCCAGCAGTTTATGGGGGCCCCAAGAGACCCAGTACTTC | CASSLWGPQETQYF
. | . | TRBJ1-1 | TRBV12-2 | TGTGCAAGTCGCTTAGGAGCCGAAGGGGCTGAAGCTTTCTTT | CASRLGAEGAEAFF
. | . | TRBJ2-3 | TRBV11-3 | TGTGCCAGCAGCTTAGGTCTAGTGACAGATACGCAGTATTTT | CASSLGLVTDTQYF
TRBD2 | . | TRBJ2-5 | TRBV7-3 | TGTGCCAGCAGCCCCGGTCCTAGCGGGGGGGAGACCCAGTACTTC | CASSPGPSGGETQYF
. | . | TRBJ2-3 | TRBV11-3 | TGTGCCAGCAGCTTAGATCCGGTGACAGATACGCAGTATTTT | CASSLDPVTDTQYF
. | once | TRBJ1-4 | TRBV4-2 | TGTGCCAGCAGCCAGGGGGGAACTAATGAAAAACTGTTTTTT | CASSQGGTNEKLFF
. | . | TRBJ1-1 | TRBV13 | TGTGCCAGCAGCTTAGCCCCGACAGTGAACACTGAAGCTTTCTTT | CASSLAPTVNTEAFF
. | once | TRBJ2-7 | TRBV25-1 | TGTGCCAGCACCCCCCCGGAGGGCTACGAGCAGTACTTC | CASTPPEGYEQYF
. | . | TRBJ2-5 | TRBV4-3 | TGCGCCAGCAGCCATGGGCTAACCGCCGGAGAGACCCAGTACTTC | CASSHGLTAGETQYF